Below are 28 T cell receptor beta chains sequenced from a single sample in a study of cytomegalovirus exposure and HLA in healthy donors. Only in-frame clones appear in the TCRdb table, and some are missing; sequencing was by immunoSEQ multiplex PCR. Of more than 55,000 clones listed, around 94% are singletons. Sequencing used PBMCs. Receptor source: a woman aged 18-29 years in good health and CMV-seronegative.

This sequence joins TRBV6-5 and TRBJ1-1; TRBD1 is a possible D gene (5 bases). The CDR3 has 13 amino acids. V lost 7 bases and J lost 6, with 15 bases in between. Germline V gives CDR1 MNHEY, CDR2 SVGAGI. The CDR3, as DNA: TGTGCCAGCAACCTAAGGGGTGGTGCTGAAGCTTTCTTT. This sequence encodes CASNLRGGAEAFF.

The rearrangement joins TRBV2 to TRBJ2-2, with TRBD2 as a possible D gene (6 bases). This CDR3 spans 16 amino acids. Trimming removed 5 bases from V and 1 base from J, with 14 bases in between. CDR1 SNHLY and CDR2 FYNNEI come from the germline V gene. The CDR3 DNA is TGTGCCAGCAGTCAGCTCGGACTACAGAACACCGGGGAGCTGTTTTTT. Protein sequence: CASSQLGLQNTGELFF.

The J gene is TRBJ2-7, the V gene TRBV2; D is perhaps TRBD2 (5 bases). The V gene lost 6 bases and the J gene lost 6 bases, with 15 bases spanning the gap. Germline V CDR1 and CDR2: SNHLY, FYNNEI. The CDR3 runs 13 residues. CDR3 loop: CASRLAFLREQYF. The DNA for the CDR3 is TGTGCCAGCAGGCTAGCCTTTCTCCGCGAGCAGTACTTC.

V gene TRBV6-5 combines with J gene TRBJ1-4; perhaps TRBD1 as D (6 bases). V gave up 4 bases and J gave up 3 bases, with 15 bases separating them. The CDR3 extends over 16 amino acids. CDR1 and CDR2 from the germline V gene are MNHEY and SVGAGI. CDR3 in amino acids: CASSLIPGAANEKLFF. CDR3 coding DNA: TGTGCCAGCAGTTTAATACCAGGGGCGGCTAATGAAAAACTGTTTTTT.

The rearrangement links TRBV21-1 to TRBJ1-1; the D segment call TRBD1 is taken from the table without a DNA check. TRBV21-1 is a known pseudogene. This CDR3 comprises 14 residues. The CDR3 loop reads CASSKIGKDRAEFF. DNA for the CDR3: TGTGCCAGCAGCAAAATTGGAAAGGACAGGGCGGAATTCTTT.

The J gene is TRBJ1-6, the V gene TRBV6-1; TRBD1 matches 7 bases. CDR3 length equals 13 residues. Germline values: CDR1 MNHNS, CDR2 SASEGT. With V trimmed by 9 bases and J by 10 bases, 9 bases remained unmatched. CDR3 amino acids: CASRLTGVSPLHF. CDR3 sequence (DNA): TGTGCCAGTCGCCTCACAGGGGTATCACCCCTCCACTTT.

The V and J genes are TRBV9 and TRBJ2-1, with D maybe TRBD2 (5 bases). The germline V gene encodes CDR1 SGDLS and CDR2 YYNGEE. The CDR3 extends over 16 amino acids. The V gene lost 4 bases and the J gene lost 5 bases, with 19 bases spanning the gap. CDR3 amino acids: CASSPDPRGANNEQFF. The DNA of the CDR3 is TGTGCCAGCAGCCCCGATCCACGGGGAGCCAACAATGAGCAGTTCTTC. The full variable domain, with the rest looked up from reference TRBV9 and TRBJ2-1, is DSGVTQTPKHLITATGQRVTLRCSPRSGDLSVYWYQQSLDQGLQFLIQYYNGEERAKGNILERFSAQQFPDLHSELNLSSLELGDSALYFCASSPDPRGANNEQFFGPGTRLTVL.

In DNA, the CDR3 is TGTGCCAGCAGGGCCTTACTATCACGCAGTGAAGCTTTCTTT. Translation: CASRALLSRSEAFF. The chain links TRBV27 to TRBJ1-1; D unclear. This CDR3 spans 14 amino acids. Germline-derived CDR1 and CDR2 are MNHEY and SMNVEV (reference sequence). V shed 6 bases and J shed 7 bases, with 18 bases lying between them.

As concerns this clone: A read error may produce the germline difference seen at one junction end. The V and J genes are TRBV7-7 and TRBJ2-5, with TRBD2 identical over 9 bases. The CDR3 covers 14 residues. Per germline, CDR1 SSHAT and CDR2 FNYEAQ (reference sequence). CDR3 in DNA: TGTGCTAGCAGCGGGGGACTAGCAGCAGAGACCCAGTACTTC. It encodes CASSGGLAAETQYF.

The V gene is TRBV7-9, the J gene TRBJ2-3, with TRBD1 identical over 7 bases. After removal of 4 bases from V and 7 bases from J, the junction contained 8 bases not matched to a gene. Germline V gives CDR1 SEHNR, CDR2 FQNEAQ (reference sequence). This CDR3 has 14 amino acids. CDR3 DNA sequence: TGTGCCAGCAGCTCGTCGGGACAGCAGAATACGCAGTATTTT. The encoded protein is CASSSSGQQNTQYF.

V gene TRBV28 combines with J gene TRBJ2-1; D remains ambiguous. This CDR3 is built from 13 residues. With 5 bases removed from V and 4 bases from J, the gap between germline ends came to 9 bases. Looked up from germline, CDR1 is MDHEN and CDR2 is SYDVKM. The CDR3 nucleotides are TGTGCCAGCAGTCTCGGTCCTTACAATGAGCAGTTCTTC. This sequence encodes CASSLGPYNEQFF.

The chain carries TRBV7-2 and TRBJ2-7; TRBD1 matches 7 bases. Germline values: CDR1 SGHTA, CDR2 FQGNSA. The CDR3 contains 15 residues. V gave up 5 bases and J gave up 5 bases; unmatched junction bases: 12. Here the CDR3 DNA reads TGTGCCAGCAGCCCCCGATGGGACAGCCACAACGAGCAGTACTTC. Translation: CASSPRWDSHNEQYF. The whole variable domain, remainder taken from reference TRBV7-2 and TRBJ2-7, is GAGVSQSPSNKVTEKGKDVELRCDPISGHTALYWYRQSLGQGLEFLIYFQGNSAPDKSGLPSDRFSAERTGGSVSTLTIQRTQQEDSAVYLCASSPRWDSHNEQYFGPGTRLTVT.

The chain is built from TRBV7-9 and TRBJ2-2, with unresolved D. V lost 5 bases and J lost 5, with 12 bases in between. Germline loops: CDR1 SEHNR, CDR2 FQNEAQ (reference sequence). This CDR3 spans 14 amino acids. CDR3 loop: CASSPELITGELFF. The CDR3 DNA reads as TGTGCCAGCAGCCCCGAACTTATTACCGGGGAGCTGTTTTTT.

About this clone itself: This same CDR3 is encoded by further DNA sequences in the sample. CDR3 amino acids: CASSLGQGETQYF. Here the CDR3 DNA reads TGCGCCAGCAGCTTGGGACAGGGTGAGACCCAGTACTTC. V is TRBV5-1 and J is TRBJ2-5; TRBD1 aligns across 7 bases. Losses at the gene ends were 0 bases for V and 5 bases for J; bases not matched to a gene: 1. The germline V gene encodes CDR1 SGHRS and CDR2 YFSETQ. The CDR3 is 13 amino acids.

This rearrangement joins TRBV6-9 to TRBJ2-5, with 9 bases aligning to TRBD2. V was pared by 1 base and J by 0 bases, with 3 bases of the junction left unmatched. This CDR3 has 16 amino acids. CDR1 and CDR2 from the germline V gene are MNHGY and SVAAGI. CDR3 coding DNA: TGTGCCAGCAGTTATTACGGACTAGCGTACCAAGAGACCCAGTACTTC. It yields the protein CASSYYGLAYQETQYF.

This clone was picked up a small number of times. J is TRBJ1-4 and V is TRBV5-1; tentatively, D is TRBD1 (6 bases). There are 15 residues in the CDR3. CDR1 is SGHRS and CDR2 is YFSETQ in the germline V gene. V was cut by 3 bases and J by 8 bases, with 17 bases left in between. The chain's CDR3 is CASSSQGWGLEKLFF. The DNA of the CDR3 is TGCGCCAGCAGCTCACAGGGTTGGGGGCTGGAAAAACTGTTTTTT.

The gene calls are TRBV6-5 and TRBJ2-7; 7 nucleotides align to TRBD1. V gave up 2 bases and J gave up 5 bases; unmatched junction bases: 6. Germline loops: CDR1 MNHEY, CDR2 SVGAGI. This CDR3 is built from 14 residues. CDR3 region: CASSYQRQGNEQYF. The DNA for the CDR3 is TGTGCCAGCAGTTACCAGAGACAGGGTAACGAGCAGTACTTC.

This chain connects TRBV5-1 to TRBJ1-4; weak D call: TRBD1 (6 bases). CDR1 is SGHRS and CDR2 is YFSETQ in the germline V gene. This CDR3 has 15 amino acids. Trimming shortened V by 2 bases and J by 2 bases, and 10 bases separated the two germline ends. In nucleotides, the CDR3 is TGCGCCAGCAGCTTTGGGGGCGCGACTAATGAAAAACTGTTTTTT. This gives the protein CASSFGGATNEKLFF.

The chain recombines TRBV7-6 with TRBJ2-1, with 7 bases that match TRBD1. Germline V lookup: CDR1 SGHVS, CDR2 FNYEAQ. The V and J ends lost 5 bases and 9 bases, in that order; junction bases with no gene match: 7. The CDR3 is made up of 13 amino acids. The CDR3: CASSLYRGGEQFF. In nucleotides, the CDR3 is TGTGCCAGCAGCCTATACAGGGGCGGTGAGCAGTTCTTC.

The V call is TRBV6-1, the J call TRBJ2-7; D is ambiguous. Germline V gene sequence: CDR1 MNHNS, CDR2 SASEGT. This CDR3 region has 15 residues. V lost 5 bases and J lost 0, with 14 bases in between. CDR3 sequence reads: CASSPLAGSSYEQYF. DNA of the CDR3: TGTGCCAGCAGTCCCCTCGCAGGAAGCTCCTACGAGCAGTACTTC.

The chain combines TRBV5-6 with TRBJ2-7; 9 nucleotides align to TRBD2. J lost 5 bases, V lost 1 base, and 7 bases had no gene match. Per germline, CDR1 SGHDT and CDR2 YYEEEE. This CDR3 has 15 residues. The CDR3 coding sequence is TGTGCCAGCAGCTTGATTAAGCGGGGGGTTCACGAGCAGTACTTC. Translating it yields CASSLIKRGVHEQYF. The full variable domain, rest sourced from reference TRBV5-6 and TRBJ2-7, is DAGVTQSPTHLIKTRGQQVTLRCSPKSGHDTVSWYQQALGQGPQFIFQYYEEEERQRGNFPDRFSGHQFPNYSSELNVNALLLGDSALYLCASSLIKRGVHEQYFGPGTRLTVT.

J is TRBJ2-1 and V is TRBV18, with 7 nucleotides matching TRBD1. Germline loops: CDR1 KGHSH, CDR2 LQKENI. After removal of 1 base from V and 6 bases from J, the junction contained 3 bases not matched to a gene. The CDR3 is made up of 14 amino acids. The CDR3 DNA reads TGTGCCAGCTCACCACAGGGACAGTTCAATGAGCAGTTCTTC. Its protein product is CASSPQGQFNEQFF.

CDR3 sequence reads: CAWRAGNSPGNTIYF. The CDR3 DNA reads TGTGCCTGGAGGGCAGGGAACTCACCTGGAAACACCATATATTTT. The chain is built from TRBV30 and TRBJ1-3; D perhaps matches TRBD1 (5 bases). There are 15 residues in the CDR3. V lost 3 bases to trimming and J lost 2 bases, with 14 bases between them. CDR1 and CDR2 from the germline V gene are GTSNPN and SVGIG (reference sequence).

This rearrangement joins TRBV28 to TRBJ1-2; 8 bases agree with TRBD1. The trim removed 2 bases at V and 4 bases at J, leaving 3 bases unmatched. Germline V gene lookup returns CDR1 MDHEN and CDR2 SYDVKM. This CDR3 has 14 amino acids. The CDR3 region is CASSLQGAFYGYTF. Here the CDR3 DNA reads TGTGCCAGCAGTTTACAGGGGGCTTTCTATGGCTACACCTTC.

This chain links TRBV30 with TRBJ1-6; D might be TRBD1 (6 bases). In germline, CDR1 is GTSNPN, CDR2 SVGIG (reference sequence). V was cut by 5 bases and J by 9 bases, with 14 bases left in between. This CDR3 has 13 amino acids. The CDR3 DNA follows: TGTGCCTGGGATGGACAGCCTCTTTCACCCCTCCACTTT. Residues: CAWDGQPLSPLHF.

The rearrangement joins TRBV7-2 to TRBJ1-4, with 9 positions matching TRBD1. V was pared by 5 bases and J by 7 bases, with 5 bases of the junction left unmatched. Per germline, CDR1 SGHTA and CDR2 FQGNSA. The CDR3 sequence is 14 residues long. In DNA, the CDR3 is TGTGCCAGCAGCCCCGGGACAGGGTTTGAAAAACTGTTTTTT. It is translated as CASSPGTGFEKLFF.

This clone showed up just once. This rearrangement joins TRBV11-2 to TRBJ1-5, with TRBD1 matching 8 bases. Germline V gene lookup returns CDR1 SGHAT and CDR2 FQNNGV. This CDR3 is 15 amino acids long. The junction had 5 bases not matched to a gene; V was cut back by 1 base and J by 6 bases. CDR3 in amino acids: CASSLGTGWGQPQHF. The CDR3 DNA is TGTGCCAGCAGCTTAGGGACAGGGTGGGGTCAGCCCCAGCATTTT.

V is TRBV9 and J is TRBJ2-3; TRBD1 is a possible D gene (5 bases). Trimming stripped 0 bases from V and 4 bases from J, with 15 bases between. The length of the CDR3 is 16 residues. Germline lookup yields CDR1 SGDLS and CDR2 YYNGEE. CDR3 residues: CASSVEYGWGPDTQYF. The CDR3 DNA is TGTGCCAGCAGCGTAGAATACGGGTGGGGCCCAGATACGCAGTATTTT.